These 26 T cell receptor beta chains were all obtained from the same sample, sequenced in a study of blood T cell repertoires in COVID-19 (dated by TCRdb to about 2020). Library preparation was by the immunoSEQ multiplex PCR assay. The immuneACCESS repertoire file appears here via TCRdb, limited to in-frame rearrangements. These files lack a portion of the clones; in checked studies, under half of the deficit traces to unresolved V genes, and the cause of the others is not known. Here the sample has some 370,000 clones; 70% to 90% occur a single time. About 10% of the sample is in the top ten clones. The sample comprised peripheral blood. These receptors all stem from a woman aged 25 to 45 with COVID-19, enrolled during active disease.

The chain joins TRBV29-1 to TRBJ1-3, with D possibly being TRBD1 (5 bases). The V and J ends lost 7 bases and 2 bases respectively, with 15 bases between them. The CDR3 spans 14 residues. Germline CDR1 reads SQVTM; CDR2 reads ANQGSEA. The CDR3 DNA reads TGCAGCGCCGTTGGGGGGGATGCTGGAAACACCATATATTTT. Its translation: CSAVGGDAGNTIYF.

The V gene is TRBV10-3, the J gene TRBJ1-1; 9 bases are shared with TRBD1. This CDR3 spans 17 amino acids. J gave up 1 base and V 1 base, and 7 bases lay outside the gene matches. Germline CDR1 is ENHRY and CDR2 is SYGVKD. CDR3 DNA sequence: TGTGCCATCAGTGAGTTGGGGACAGGGTCCGGGAACACTGAAGCTTTCTTT. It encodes CAISELGTGSGNTEAFF.

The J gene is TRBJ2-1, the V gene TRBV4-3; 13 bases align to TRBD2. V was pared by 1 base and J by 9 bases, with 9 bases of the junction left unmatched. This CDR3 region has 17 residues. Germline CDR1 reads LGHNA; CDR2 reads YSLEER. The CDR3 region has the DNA TGCGCCAGCAGCCAAGGTGGGGGACTAGCGGGATTAGGTGAGCAGTTCTTC. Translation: CASSQGGGLAGLGEQFF.

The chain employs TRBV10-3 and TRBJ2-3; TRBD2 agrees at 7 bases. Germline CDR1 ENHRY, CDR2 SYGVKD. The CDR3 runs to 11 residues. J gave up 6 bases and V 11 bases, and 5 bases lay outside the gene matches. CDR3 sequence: CAGGVRDTQYF. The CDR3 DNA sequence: TGTGCCGGGGGGGTCAGGGATACGCAGTATTTT.

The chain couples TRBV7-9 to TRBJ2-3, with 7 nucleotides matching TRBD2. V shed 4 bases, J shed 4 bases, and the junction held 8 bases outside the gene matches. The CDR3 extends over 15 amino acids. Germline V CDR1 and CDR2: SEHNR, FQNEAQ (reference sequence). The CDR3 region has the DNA TGTGCCAGCAGCTCTTCGGGCGGGGGAGCAGATACGCAGTATTTT. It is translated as CASSSSGGGADTQYF.

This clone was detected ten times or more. Here the CDR3 DNA reads TGTGCCAGCAGTTCCATGGACAGATTGGCAGATACGCAGTATTTT. Protein sequence: CASSSMDRLADTQYF. The chain couples TRBV28 to TRBJ2-3, with D perhaps matching TRBD1 (6 bases). Germline V gene data show CDR1 as MDHEN and CDR2 as SYDVKM. V lost 4 bases and J 4 bases, leaving 15 bases between the germline ends. The CDR3 extends over 15 amino acids. Variable domain in full (rest from reference TRBV28 and TRBJ2-3): DVKVTQSSRYLVKRTGEKVFLECVQDMDHENMFWYRQDPGLGLRLIYFSYDVKMKEKGDIPEGYSVSREKKERFSLILESASTNQTSMYLCASSSMDRLADTQYFGPGTRLTVL.

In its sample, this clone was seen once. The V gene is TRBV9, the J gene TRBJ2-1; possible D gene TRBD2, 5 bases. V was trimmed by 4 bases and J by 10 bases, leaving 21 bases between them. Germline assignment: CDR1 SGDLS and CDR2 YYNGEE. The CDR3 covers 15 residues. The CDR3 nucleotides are TGTGCCAGCAGCTTCAGACTACCCCGGGAAAAGGAGCAGTTCTTC. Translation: CASSFRLPREKEQFF.

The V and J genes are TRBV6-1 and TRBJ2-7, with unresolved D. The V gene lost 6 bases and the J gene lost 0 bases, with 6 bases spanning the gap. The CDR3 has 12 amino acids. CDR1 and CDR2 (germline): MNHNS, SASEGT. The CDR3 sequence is CASSLVSYEQYF. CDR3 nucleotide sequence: TGTGCCAGCAGCCTAGTCTCCTACGAGCAGTACTTC.

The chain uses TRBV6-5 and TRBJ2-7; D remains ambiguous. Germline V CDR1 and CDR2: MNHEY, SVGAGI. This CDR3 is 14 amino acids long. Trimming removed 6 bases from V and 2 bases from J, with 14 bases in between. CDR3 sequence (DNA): TGTGCCAGCAGACTCGCTTTCACCGCCTACGAGCAGTACTTC. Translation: CASRLAFTAYEQYF.

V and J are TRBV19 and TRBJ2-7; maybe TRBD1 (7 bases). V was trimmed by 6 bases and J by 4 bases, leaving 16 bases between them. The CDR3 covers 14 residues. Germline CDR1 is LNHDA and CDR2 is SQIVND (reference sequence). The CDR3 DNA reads TGTGCCAGTAGCCTCGGAGGGGGCCTATACGAGCAGTACTTC. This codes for CASSLGGGLYEQYF.

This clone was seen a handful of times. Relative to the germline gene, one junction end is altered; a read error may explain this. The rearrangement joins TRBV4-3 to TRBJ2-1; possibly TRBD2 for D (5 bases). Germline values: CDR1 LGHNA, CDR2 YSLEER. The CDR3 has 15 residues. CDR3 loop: CASSQDRTGTRRRIF. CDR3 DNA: TGCGCCAGCAGCCAAGATAGGACGGGAACCCGAAGGAGAATCTTC.

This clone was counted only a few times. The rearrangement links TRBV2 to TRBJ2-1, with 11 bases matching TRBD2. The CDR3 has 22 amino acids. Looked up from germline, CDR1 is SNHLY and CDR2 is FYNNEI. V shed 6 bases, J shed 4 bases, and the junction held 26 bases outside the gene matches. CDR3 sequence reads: CASRYDPRQATSGTTKYNEQFF. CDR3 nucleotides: TGTGCCAGCAGATACGATCCTCGACAGGCGACTAGCGGGACAACCAAATACAATGAGCAGTTCTTC.

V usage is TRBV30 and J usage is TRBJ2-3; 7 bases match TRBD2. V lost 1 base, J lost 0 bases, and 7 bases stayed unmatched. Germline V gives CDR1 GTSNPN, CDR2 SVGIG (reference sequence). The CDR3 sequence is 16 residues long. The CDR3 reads CAWSGWGRDSTDTQYF. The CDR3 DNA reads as TGTGCCTGGAGTGGTTGGGGGAGGGATAGCACAGATACGCAGTATTTT.

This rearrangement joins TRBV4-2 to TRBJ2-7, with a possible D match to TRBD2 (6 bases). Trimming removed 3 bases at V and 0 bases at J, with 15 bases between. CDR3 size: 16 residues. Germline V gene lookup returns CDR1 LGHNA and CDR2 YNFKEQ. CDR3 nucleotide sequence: TGTGCCAGCAGCCAGGAGGGGACTCCGAGCTCCTACGAGCAGTACTTC. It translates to CASSQEGTPSSYEQYF.

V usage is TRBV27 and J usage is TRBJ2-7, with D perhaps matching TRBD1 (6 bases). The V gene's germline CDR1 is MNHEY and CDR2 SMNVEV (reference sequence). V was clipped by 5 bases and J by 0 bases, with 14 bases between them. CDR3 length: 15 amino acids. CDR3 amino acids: CASSVYQGSSYEQYF. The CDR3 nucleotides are TGTGCCAGCAGTGTGTACCAGGGGAGCTCCTACGAGCAGTACTTC.

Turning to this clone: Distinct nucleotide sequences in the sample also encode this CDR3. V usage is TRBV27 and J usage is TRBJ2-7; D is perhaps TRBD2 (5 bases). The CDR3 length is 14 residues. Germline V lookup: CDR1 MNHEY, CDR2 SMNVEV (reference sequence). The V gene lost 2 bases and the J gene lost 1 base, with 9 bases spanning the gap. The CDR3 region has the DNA TGTGCCAGCAGTTTAAGCGGCGGGTCCTACGAGCAGTACTTC. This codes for CASSLSGGSYEQYF.

DNA for the CDR3: TGTGCCAGCAGCGGAGAATTTATAGATGGCTACACCTTC. This codes for CASSGEFIDGYTF. The rearrangement uses TRBV7-9 and TRBJ1-2; no reliable D call. CDR3 length: 13 residues. CDR1 and CDR2 from the germline V gene are SEHNR and FQNEAQ (reference sequence). Trimming took 5 bases from V and 6 from J, leaving 13 bases between them.

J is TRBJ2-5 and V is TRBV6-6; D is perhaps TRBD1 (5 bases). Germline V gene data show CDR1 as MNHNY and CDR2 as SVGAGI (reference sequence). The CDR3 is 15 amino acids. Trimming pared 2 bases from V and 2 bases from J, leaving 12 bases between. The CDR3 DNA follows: TGTGCCAGCAGTTACAACCTGGACAAGCAAGAGACCCAGTACTTC. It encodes CASSYNLDKQETQYF.

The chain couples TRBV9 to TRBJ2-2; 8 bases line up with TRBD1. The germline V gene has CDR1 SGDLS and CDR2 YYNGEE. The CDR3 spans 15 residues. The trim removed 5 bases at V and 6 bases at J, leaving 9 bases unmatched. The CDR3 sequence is CASRAGQGLSGELFF. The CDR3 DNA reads TGTGCCAGCAGGGCCGGACAGGGTCTTTCCGGGGAGCTGTTTTTT.

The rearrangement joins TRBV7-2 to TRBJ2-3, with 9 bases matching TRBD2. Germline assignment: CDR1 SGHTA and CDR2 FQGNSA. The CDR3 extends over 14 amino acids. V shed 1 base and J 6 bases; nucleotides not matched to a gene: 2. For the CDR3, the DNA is TGTGCCAGCAGCTTAGGCGGACTAGCGGATACGCAGTATTTT. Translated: CASSLGGLADTQYF.

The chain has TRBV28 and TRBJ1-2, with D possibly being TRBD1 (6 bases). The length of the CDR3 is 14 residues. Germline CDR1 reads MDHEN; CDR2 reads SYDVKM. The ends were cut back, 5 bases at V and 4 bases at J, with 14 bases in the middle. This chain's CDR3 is CASSLTGNPYGYTF. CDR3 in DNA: TGTGCCAGCAGTCTTACAGGGAACCCCTATGGCTACACCTTC.

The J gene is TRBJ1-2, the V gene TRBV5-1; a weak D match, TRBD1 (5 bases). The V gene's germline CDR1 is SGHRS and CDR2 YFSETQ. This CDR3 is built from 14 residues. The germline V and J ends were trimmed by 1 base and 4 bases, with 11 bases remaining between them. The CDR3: CASSLSDSRYGYTF. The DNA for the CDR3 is TGCGCCAGCAGCTTGTCAGACAGTCGCTATGGCTACACCTTC.

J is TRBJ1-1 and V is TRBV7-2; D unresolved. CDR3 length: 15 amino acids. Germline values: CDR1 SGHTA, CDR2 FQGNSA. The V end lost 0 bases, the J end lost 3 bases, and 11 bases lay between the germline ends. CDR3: CASSLALNSYTEAFF. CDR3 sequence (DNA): TGTGCCAGCAGCTTAGCGCTCAACAGTTACACTGAAGCTTTCTTT.

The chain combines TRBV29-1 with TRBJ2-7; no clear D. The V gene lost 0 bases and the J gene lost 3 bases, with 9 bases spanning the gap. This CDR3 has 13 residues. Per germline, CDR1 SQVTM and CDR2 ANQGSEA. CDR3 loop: CSVEDSGDYEQYF. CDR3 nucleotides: TGCAGCGTTGAAGATAGTGGAGACTACGAGCAGTACTTC.

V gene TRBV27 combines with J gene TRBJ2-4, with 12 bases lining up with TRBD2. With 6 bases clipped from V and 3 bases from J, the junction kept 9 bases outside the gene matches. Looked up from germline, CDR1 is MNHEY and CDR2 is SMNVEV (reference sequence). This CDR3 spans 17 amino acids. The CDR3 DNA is TGTGCCAGCAGCCCACGACTAGCGGGAGTGGTCAAAAACATTCAGTACTTC. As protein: CASSPRLAGVVKNIQYF.

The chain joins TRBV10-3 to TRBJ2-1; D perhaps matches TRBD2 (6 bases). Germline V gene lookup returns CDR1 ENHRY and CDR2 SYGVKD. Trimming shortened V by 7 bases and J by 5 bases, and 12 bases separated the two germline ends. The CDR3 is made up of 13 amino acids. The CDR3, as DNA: TGTGCCATCAAGGGACTCGCCGACAATGAGCAGTTCTTC. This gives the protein CAIKGLADNEQFF.